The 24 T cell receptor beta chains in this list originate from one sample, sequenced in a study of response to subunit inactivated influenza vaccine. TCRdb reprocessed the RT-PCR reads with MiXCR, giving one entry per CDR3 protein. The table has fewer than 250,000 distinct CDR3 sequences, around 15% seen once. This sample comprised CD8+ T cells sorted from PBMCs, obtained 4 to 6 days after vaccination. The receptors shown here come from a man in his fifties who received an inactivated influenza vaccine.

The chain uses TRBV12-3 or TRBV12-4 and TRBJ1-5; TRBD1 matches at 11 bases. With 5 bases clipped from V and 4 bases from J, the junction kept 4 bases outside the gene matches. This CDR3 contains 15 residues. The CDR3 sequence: CASSRTGGANQPQHF. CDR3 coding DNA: TGTGCCAGCAGTCGGACAGGGGGCGCAAATCAGCCCCAGCATTTT.

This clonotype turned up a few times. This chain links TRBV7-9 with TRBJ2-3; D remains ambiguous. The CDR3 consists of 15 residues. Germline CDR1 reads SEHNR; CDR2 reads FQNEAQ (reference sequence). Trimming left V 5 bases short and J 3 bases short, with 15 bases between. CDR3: CASSPSMRFTDTQYF. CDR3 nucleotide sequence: TGTGCCAGCAGCCCCAGTATGCGCTTTACAGATACGCAGTATTTT.

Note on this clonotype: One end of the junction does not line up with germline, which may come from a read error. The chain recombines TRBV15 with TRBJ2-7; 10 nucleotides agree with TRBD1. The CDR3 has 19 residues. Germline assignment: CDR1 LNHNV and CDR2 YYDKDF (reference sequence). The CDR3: CATRRDPRQGASSSYEQYF. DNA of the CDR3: TGTGCCACCAGAAGAGATCCTAGACAGGGGGCTTCTAGCTCCTACGAGCAGTACTTC.

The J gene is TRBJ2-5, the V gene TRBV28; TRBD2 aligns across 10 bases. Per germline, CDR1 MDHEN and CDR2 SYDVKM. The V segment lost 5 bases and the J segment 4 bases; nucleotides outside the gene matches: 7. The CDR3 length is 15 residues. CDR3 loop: CASSVPGLATETQYF. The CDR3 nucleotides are TGTGCCAGCAGTGTTCCGGGACTAGCGACAGAGACCCAGTACTTC.

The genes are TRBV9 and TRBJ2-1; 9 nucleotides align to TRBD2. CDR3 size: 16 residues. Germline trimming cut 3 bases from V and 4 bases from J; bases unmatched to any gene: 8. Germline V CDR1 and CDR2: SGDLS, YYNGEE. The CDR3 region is CASSGPLAGSYNEQFF. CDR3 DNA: TGTGCCAGCAGCGGACCACTAGCGGGTTCTTACAATGAGCAGTTCTTC.

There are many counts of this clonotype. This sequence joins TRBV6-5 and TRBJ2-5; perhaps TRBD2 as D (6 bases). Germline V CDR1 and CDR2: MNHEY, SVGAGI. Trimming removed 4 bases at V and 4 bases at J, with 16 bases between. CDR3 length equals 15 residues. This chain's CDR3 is CASSFMGLDSETQYF. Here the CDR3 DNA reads TGTGCCAGCAGTTTTATGGGACTTGACTCAGAGACCCAGTACTTC.

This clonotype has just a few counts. The CDR3 bases are TGCAGCGTGGACCCGACTAGCGGGAGTGTTAATGAGCAGTTCTTC. Translated: CSVDPTSGSVNEQFF. The chain joins TRBV29-1 to TRBJ2-1; the match to TRBD2 covers 12 bases. The CDR3 runs to 15 residues. V lost 6 bases, J lost 7 bases, and 10 bases stayed unmatched. The germline V gene encodes CDR1 SQVTM and CDR2 ANQGSEA.

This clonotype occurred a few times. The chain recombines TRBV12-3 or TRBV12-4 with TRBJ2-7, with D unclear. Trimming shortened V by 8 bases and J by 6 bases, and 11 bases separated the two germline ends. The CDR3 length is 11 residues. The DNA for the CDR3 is TGTGCCAGCGCCAAGGATTCCGAGCAGTACTTC. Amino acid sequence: CASAKDSEQYF.

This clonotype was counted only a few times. The CDR3 bases are TGTGCCAGCAGTTTTGGGCCGCTCTCCTACGAGCAGTACTTC. Translation gives CASSFGPLSYEQYF. The J gene is TRBJ2-7, the V gene TRBV12-3 or TRBV12-4; D is unresolved. This CDR3 contains 14 residues. V lost 3 bases to trimming and J lost 0 bases, with 9 bases between them.

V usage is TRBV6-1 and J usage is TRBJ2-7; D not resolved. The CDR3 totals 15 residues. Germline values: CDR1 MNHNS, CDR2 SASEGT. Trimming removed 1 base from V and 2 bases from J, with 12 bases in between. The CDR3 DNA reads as TGTGCCAGCAGTGAAGGTTGGGCCCCGGCCTACGAGCAGTACTTC. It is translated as CASSEGWAPAYEQYF.

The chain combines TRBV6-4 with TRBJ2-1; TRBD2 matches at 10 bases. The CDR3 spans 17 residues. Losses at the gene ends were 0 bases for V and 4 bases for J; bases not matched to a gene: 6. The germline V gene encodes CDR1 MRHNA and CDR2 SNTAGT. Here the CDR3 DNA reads TGTGCCAGCAGTGACTCGATTTCACTAGCGGGGTACAATGAGCAGTTCTTC. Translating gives CASSDSISLAGYNEQFF.

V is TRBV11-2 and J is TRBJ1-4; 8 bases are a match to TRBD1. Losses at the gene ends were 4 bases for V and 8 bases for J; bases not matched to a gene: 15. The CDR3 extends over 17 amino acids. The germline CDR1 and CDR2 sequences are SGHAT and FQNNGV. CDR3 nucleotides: TGTGCCAGCAGCTCTATACCCCAGGGGGCGCCGGGGGAAAAACTGTTTTTT. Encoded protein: CASSSIPQGAPGEKLFF.

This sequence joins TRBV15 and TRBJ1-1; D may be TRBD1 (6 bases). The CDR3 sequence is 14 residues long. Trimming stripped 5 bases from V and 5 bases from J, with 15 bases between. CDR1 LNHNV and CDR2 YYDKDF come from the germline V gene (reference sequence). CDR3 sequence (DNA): TGTGCCACCAGCTCGAGGGGAGGGGGGACTGAAGCTTTCTTT. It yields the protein CATSSRGGGTEAFF.

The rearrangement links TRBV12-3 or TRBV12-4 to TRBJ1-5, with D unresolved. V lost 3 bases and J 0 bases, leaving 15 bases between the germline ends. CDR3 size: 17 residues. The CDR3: CASSLVARQYSNQPQHF. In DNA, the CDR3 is TGTGCCAGCAGTTTGGTTGCTCGCCAATATAGCAATCAGCCCCAGCATTTT.

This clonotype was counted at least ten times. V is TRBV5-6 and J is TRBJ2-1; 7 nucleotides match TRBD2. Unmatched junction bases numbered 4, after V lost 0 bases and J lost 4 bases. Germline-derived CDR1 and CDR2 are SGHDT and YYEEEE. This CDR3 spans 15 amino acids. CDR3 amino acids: CASSLELAEYNEQFF. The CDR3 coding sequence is TGTGCCAGCAGCTTGGAGCTAGCGGAGTACAATGAGCAGTTCTTC. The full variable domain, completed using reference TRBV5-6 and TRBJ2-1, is DAGVTQSPTHLIKTRGQQVTLRCSPKSGHDTVSWYQQALGQGPQFIFQYYEEEERQRGNFPDRFSGHQFPNYSSELNVNALLLGDSALYLCASSLELAEYNEQFFGPGTRLTVL.

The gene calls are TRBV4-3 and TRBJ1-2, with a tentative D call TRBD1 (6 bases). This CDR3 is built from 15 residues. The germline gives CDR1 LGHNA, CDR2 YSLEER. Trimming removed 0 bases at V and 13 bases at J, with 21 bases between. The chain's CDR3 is CASSQDTRGAPIITF. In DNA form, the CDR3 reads TGCGCCAGCAGCCAAGATACCAGGGGCGCACCTATTATCACCTTC.

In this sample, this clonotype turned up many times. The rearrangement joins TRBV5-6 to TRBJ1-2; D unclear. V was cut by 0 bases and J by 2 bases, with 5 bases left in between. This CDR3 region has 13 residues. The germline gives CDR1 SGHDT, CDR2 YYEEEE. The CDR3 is CASSLAENYGYTF. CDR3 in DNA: TGTGCCAGCAGCTTGGCAGAAAACTATGGCTACACCTTC.

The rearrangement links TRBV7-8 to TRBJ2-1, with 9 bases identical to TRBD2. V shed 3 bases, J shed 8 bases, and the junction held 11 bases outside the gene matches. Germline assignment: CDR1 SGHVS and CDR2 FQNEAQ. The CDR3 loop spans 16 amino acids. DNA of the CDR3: TGTGCCAGCAGCTTTATGGGACTAGCAGAATTCGATGAGCAGTTCTTC. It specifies CASSFMGLAEFDEQFF.

The DNA of the CDR3 is TGCAGTGCTAGGGGCCTTGGGGAGATGTCTTCCTACAATGAGCAGTTCTTC. Amino acids: CSARGLGEMSSYNEQFF. The V and J genes are TRBV20-1 and TRBJ2-1, with D possibly matching TRBD2 (5 bases). The germline gives CDR1 DFQATT, CDR2 SNEGSKA (reference sequence). This CDR3 is built from 17 residues. V lost 3 bases, J lost 1 base, and 19 bases lay in between.

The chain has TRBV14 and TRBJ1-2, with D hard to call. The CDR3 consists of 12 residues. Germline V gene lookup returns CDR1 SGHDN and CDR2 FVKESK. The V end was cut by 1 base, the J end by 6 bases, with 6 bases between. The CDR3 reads CASSQGWDGYTF. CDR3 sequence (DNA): TGTGCCAGCAGCCAAGGATGGGATGGCTACACCTTC.

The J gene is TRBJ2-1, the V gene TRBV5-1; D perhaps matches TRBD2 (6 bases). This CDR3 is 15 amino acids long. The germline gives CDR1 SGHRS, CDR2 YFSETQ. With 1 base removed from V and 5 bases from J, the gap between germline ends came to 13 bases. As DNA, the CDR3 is TGCGCCAGCAGCTTGTCTAGCGCTACAAACAATGAGCAGTTCTTC. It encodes CASSLSSATNNEQFF. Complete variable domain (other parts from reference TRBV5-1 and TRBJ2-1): KAGVTQTPRYLIKTRGQQVTLSCSPISGHRSVSWYQQTPGQGLQFLFEYFSETQRNKGNFPGRFSGRQFSNSRSEMNVSTLELGDSALYLCASSLSSATNNEQFFGPGTRLTVL.

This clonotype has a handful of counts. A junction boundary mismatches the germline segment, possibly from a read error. The CDR3 nucleotides read TGTGCTAGCAGCTTTAGCCATTCTAGCACAGATACGCAGTATTTT. Its protein is CASSFSHSSTDTQYF. The chain has TRBV7-7 and TRBJ2-3, with no clear D. Germline V gene lookup returns CDR1 SSHAT and CDR2 FNYEAQ (reference sequence). This CDR3 spans 15 amino acids.

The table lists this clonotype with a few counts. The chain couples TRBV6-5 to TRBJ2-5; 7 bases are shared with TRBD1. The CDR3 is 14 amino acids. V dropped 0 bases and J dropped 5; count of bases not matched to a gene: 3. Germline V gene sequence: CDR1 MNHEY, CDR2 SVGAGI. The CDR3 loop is CASSYSTGSETQYF. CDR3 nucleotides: TGTGCCAGCAGTTACTCGACAGGGAGCGAGACCCAGTACTTC.

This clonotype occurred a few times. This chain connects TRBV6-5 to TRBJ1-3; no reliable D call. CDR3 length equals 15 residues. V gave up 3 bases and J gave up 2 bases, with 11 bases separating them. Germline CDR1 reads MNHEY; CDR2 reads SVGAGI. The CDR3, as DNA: TGTGCCAGCAGTTATGGTATCGGTACTGGAAACACCATATATTTT. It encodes CASSYGIGTGNTIYF.